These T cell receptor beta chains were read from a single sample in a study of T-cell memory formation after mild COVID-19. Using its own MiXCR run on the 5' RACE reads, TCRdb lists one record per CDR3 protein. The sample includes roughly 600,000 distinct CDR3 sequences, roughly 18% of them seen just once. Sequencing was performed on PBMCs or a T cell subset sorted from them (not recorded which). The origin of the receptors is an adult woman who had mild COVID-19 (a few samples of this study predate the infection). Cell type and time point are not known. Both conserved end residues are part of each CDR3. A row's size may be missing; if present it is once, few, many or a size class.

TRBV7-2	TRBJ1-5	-	CASSQWTDNQPQHF
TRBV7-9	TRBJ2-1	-	CASSLIAGGPYNEQFF
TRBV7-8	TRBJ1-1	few	CASSSRTGGGITEAFF
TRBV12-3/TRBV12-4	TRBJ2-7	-	CASSLAGAKNEQYF
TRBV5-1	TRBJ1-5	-	CASSLVAGDDQPQHF
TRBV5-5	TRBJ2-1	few	CASSWGELSYNEQFF
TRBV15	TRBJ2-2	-	CATSRGTETGELFF
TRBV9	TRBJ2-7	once	CASSAGTSGVYEQYF
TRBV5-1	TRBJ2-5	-	CASSSQGRDQETQYF
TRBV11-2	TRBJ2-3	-	CASSVRARGSTDTQYF
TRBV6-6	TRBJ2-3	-	CASRSSSGTGGPDTQYF
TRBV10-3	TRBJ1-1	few	CATSPGANTEAFF
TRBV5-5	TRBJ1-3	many	CASTRGGAGNTIYF
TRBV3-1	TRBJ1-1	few	CASRLGQMNTEAFF
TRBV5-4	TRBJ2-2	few	CASSSLYGAFTGELFF